Shown below are 2 T cell receptor beta chains from a single sample sequenced in a study of cytomegalovirus exposure and HLA in healthy donors. Amplification used 60 Vbeta primers and 13 Jbeta primers. Some clones are missing from TCRdb's copy, which holds only in-frame ones; the method was immunoSEQ multiplex PCR. This table has 150,000 to 200,000 clones, 65% to 80% appearing once. Sequenced: PBMCs. These receptors came from a woman aged 30 to 39 in good health and CMV-seronegative.

The chain has TRBV19 and TRBJ1-4; D unresolved. This CDR3 region has 14 residues. The V gene's germline CDR1 is LNHDA and CDR2 SQIVND (reference sequence). Deletions cut 3 bases from V and 5 bases from J, with 10 bases between. CDR3 sequence: CASSISQVNEKLFF. The CDR3 bases are TGTGCCAGTAGTATCAGCCAGGTGAATGAAAAACTGTTTTTT.

V is TRBV30 and J is TRBJ2-2, with D possibly matching TRBD2 (6 bases). V shed 0 bases and J shed 8 bases, with 16 bases lying between them. The CDR3 is made up of 15 amino acids. Germline CDR1 reads GTSNPN; CDR2 reads SVGIG (reference sequence). In DNA, the CDR3 is TGTGCCTGGAGTGTAGGGTCGGGAGCCCAAGGGGAGCTGTTTTTT. Encoded protein: CAWSVGSGAQGELFF.